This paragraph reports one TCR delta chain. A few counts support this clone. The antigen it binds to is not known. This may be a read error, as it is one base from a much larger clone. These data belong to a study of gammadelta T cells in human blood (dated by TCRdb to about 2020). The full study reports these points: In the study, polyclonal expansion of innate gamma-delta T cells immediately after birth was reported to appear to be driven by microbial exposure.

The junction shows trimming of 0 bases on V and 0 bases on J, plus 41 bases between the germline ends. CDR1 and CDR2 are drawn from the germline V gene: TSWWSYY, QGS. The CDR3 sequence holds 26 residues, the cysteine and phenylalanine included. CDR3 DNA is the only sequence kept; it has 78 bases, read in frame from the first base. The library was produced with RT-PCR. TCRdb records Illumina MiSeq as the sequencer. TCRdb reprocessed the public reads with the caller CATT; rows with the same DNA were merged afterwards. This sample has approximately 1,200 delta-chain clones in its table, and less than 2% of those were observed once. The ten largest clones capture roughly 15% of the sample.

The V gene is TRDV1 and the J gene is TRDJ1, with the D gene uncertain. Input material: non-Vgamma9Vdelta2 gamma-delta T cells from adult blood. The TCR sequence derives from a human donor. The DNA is TGTGCTCTTGGGGAACTGGCAAACGACTACTCTCATCCTCGTGGCCCGGCAGAGTCGTACACCGATAAACTCATCTTT. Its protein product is CALGELANDYSHPRGPAESYTDKLIF.